Listed here are 18 T cell receptor beta chains from one sample, sequenced in a study of blood T cell repertoires in COVID-19. Profiled with immunoSEQ multiplex PCR; TCRdb holds only in-frame clones, not every one. The sample lists about 370,000 clones; approximately 88% were seen once. Input material: peripheral blood. The receptors shown here come from a woman between 25 and 40 years old with COVID-19, enrolled during active disease.

The CDR3 region has the DNA TGTGCCAGCAGCCGAGGACTAGCGAAAGGGTGGGTCGGGGAGCTGTTTTTT. Amino acids: CASSRGLAKGWVGELFF. The genes are TRBV3-1 (or the pseudogene TRBV3-2) and TRBJ2-2; 9 bases align to TRBD2. Germline loops: CDR1 LGHDT, CDR2 YNNKEL (reference sequence). The V gene end was trimmed by 4 bases and the J gene end by 7 bases; junction bases not matched to a gene: 13. CDR3 length: 17 amino acids.

The V call is TRBV19, the J call TRBJ1-1; unclear D gene. CDR1 and CDR2 from the germline V gene are LNHDA and SQIVND (reference sequence). The CDR3 has 13 residues. Deletions cut 5 bases from V and 0 bases from J, with 7 bases between. CDR3 in DNA: TGTGCCAGTAGTCCAACTTTGAACACTGAAGCTTTCTTT. Its protein product is CASSPTLNTEAFF. Full variable domain (remainder filled in from reference TRBV19 and TRBJ1-1): DGGITQSPKYLFRKEGQNVTLSCEQNLNHDAMYWYRQDPGQGLRLIYYSQIVNDFQKGDIAEGYSVSREKKESFPLTVTSAQKNPTAFYLCASSPTLNTEAFFGQGTRLTVV.

The rearrangement links TRBV30 to TRBJ1-2; TRBD1 matches at 10 bases. The length of the CDR3 is 20 residues. Trimming took 3 bases from V and 3 from J; bases not matched to a gene: 22. CDR1 and CDR2 (germline): GTSNPN, SVGIG (reference sequence). CDR3 nucleotides: TGTGCCTGGAGAATCGTGAAACGGGACAGGGGCCCCCTAGGCGACTATGGCTACACCTTC. Its protein product is CAWRIVKRDRGPLGDYGYTF.

This clone was observed once. This chain links TRBV6-2 or TRBV6-3 with TRBJ1-6; 12 bases match TRBD1. J lost 9 bases, V lost 2 bases, and 2 bases had no gene match. Germline values: CDR1 MNHEY, CDR2 SVGEGT. The CDR3 totals 15 residues. The CDR3 DNA reads as TGTGCCAGCAGTTACGGGACAGGGGGCCTTTCACCCCTCCACTTT. Translating gives CASSYGTGGLSPLHF.

This clone was counted between two and nine times. For the CDR3, the DNA is TGCGCCAGCAGCCCATCGGGACAGGGCGGAAATGAGCAGTTCTTC. Its translation: CASSPSGQGGNEQFF. The rearrangement links TRBV5-1 to TRBJ2-1; 9 bases are shared with TRBD1. Trimming took 4 bases from V and 7 from J; bases not matched to a gene: 9. This CDR3 has 15 residues. Looked up from germline, CDR1 is SGHRS and CDR2 is YFSETQ. The whole variable domain, remainder taken from reference TRBV5-1 and TRBJ2-1, is KAGVTQTPRYLIKTRGQQVTLSCSPISGHRSVSWYQQTPGQGLQFLFEYFSETQRNKGNFPGRFSGRQFSNSRSEMNVSTLELGDSALYLCASSPSGQGGNEQFFGPGTRLTVL.

V and J are TRBV11-2 and TRBJ1-1; no definite D call. This CDR3 has 14 residues. With 6 bases removed from V and 0 bases from J, the gap between germline ends came to 11 bases. The germline CDR1 and CDR2 sequences are SGHAT and FQNNGV. CDR3 nucleotide sequence: TGTGCCAGCAGTCGGGGTGGACTGAACACTGAAGCTTTCTTT. Encoded protein: CASSRGGLNTEAFF.

The chain couples TRBV11-2 to TRBJ1-1; D gene uncertain. The CDR3 is made up of 13 amino acids. The germline V gene encodes CDR1 SGHAT and CDR2 FQNNGV. The germline V and J ends were trimmed by 2 bases and 1 base, with 5 bases remaining between them. The chain's CDR3 is CASSLFRNTEAFF. CDR3 coding DNA: TGTGCCAGCAGCTTATTCAGGAACACTGAAGCTTTCTTT. The variable domain in full, with the rest retrieved from reference TRBV11-2 and TRBJ1-1, is EAGVAQSPRYKIIEKRQSVAFWCNPISGHATLYWYQQILGQGPKLLIQFQNNGVVDDSQLPKDRFSAERLKGVDSTLKIQPAKLEDSAVYLCASSLFRNTEAFFGQGTRLTVV.

This clone has just a few counts. The chain combines TRBV5-1 with TRBJ2-3, with D possibly being TRBD1 (8 bases). Between the trimmed V and J ends, which lost 2 bases and 6 bases, there was a span of 31 bases. Germline CDR1 reads SGHRS; CDR2 reads YFSETQ. This CDR3 is 20 amino acids long. In nucleotides, the CDR3 is TGCGCCAGCAGCTTTCGTTCCATGGACAGGGTCTCGGGGGGTATGGATACGCAGTATTTT. Translation gives CASSFRSMDRVSGGMDTQYF.

V gene TRBV6-2 or TRBV6-3 combines with J gene TRBJ1-1, with D tentatively TRBD1 (6 bases). Looked up from germline, CDR1 is MNHEY and CDR2 is SVGEGT. Trimming pared 0 bases from V and 0 bases from J, leaving 20 bases between. This CDR3 has 19 residues. The CDR3: CASSYSVRGFRGMNTEAFF. DNA of the CDR3: TGTGCCAGCAGTTACTCCGTTAGGGGTTTCAGGGGTATGAACACTGAAGCTTTCTTT.

The CDR3 here is CASSLNPWEGTGELFF. In DNA, the CDR3 is TGTGCCAGCAGCTTAAACCCATGGGAGGGGACCGGGGAGCTGTTTTTT. The gene calls are TRBV11-2 and TRBJ2-2, with 7 nucleotides matching TRBD2. CDR1 is SGHAT and CDR2 is FQNNGV in the germline V gene. The trim removed 2 bases at V and 5 bases at J, leaving 8 bases unmatched. This CDR3 contains 16 residues.

The V gene is TRBV5-1, the J gene TRBJ1-4, with D possibly being TRBD1 (5 bases). V lost 4 bases, J lost 2 bases, and 12 bases lay in between. Germline lookup yields CDR1 SGHRS and CDR2 YFSETQ. There are 15 residues in the CDR3. For the CDR3, the DNA is TGCGCCAGCAGCCGCGGGGGTAATACTAATGAAAAACTGTTTTTT. This encodes CASSRGGNTNEKLFF.

V is TRBV5-6 and J is TRBJ2-3, with 12 bases matching TRBD2. The CDR3 extends over 16 amino acids. Germline-derived CDR1 and CDR2 are SGHDT and YYEEEE. The junction had 7 bases not matched to a gene; V was cut back by 4 bases and J by 4 bases. CDR3 DNA: TGTGCCAGCAGCCGACTAGCGGGAGAATATTCAGATACGCAGTATTTT. Translation gives CASSRLAGEYSDTQYF.

This rearrangement joins TRBV9 to TRBJ2-7; 8 bases agree with TRBD2. V trimming: 4 bases; J trimming: 6 bases; junction bases outside the gene matches: 15. Germline CDR1 is SGDLS and CDR2 is YYNGEE. The CDR3 consists of 16 residues. CDR3 sequence: CASSPSGSGAFIEQYF. CDR3 sequence (DNA): TGTGCCAGCAGCCCGTCGGGTAGCGGGGCGTTTATCGAGCAGTACTTC.

Here the CDR3 reads CASRRQGVYGYTF. CDR3 nucleotide sequence: TGTGCCAGCAGGAGACAGGGCGTTTATGGCTACACCTTC. V and J are TRBV7-2 and TRBJ1-2; 7 bases agree with TRBD1. Losses at the gene ends were 6 bases for V and 5 bases for J; bases not matched to a gene: 6. The germline V gene has CDR1 SGHTA and CDR2 FQGNSA. This CDR3 comprises 13 residues.

The rearrangement links TRBV19 to TRBJ1-3; 11 bases fit TRBD1. The CDR3 is 15 amino acids. Trimming took 5 bases from V and 4 from J; bases not matched to a gene: 4. Germline CDR1 reads LNHDA; CDR2 reads SQIVND (reference sequence). The CDR3 DNA reads as TGTGCCAGTAGTGCGGACAGGGGGCCAGGAAACACCATATATTTT. This sequence encodes CASSADRGPGNTIYF.

The chain is built from TRBV7-9 and TRBJ2-7; 9 nucleotides agree with TRBD2. The germline V gene has CDR1 SEHNR and CDR2 FQNEAQ (reference sequence). CDR3 length equals 14 residues. Germline trimming cut 6 bases from V and 6 bases from J; bases unmatched to any gene: 9. The CDR3 DNA is TGTGCCAGCAGGGCTCTGCTAGCGGGGCCCGAGCAGTACTTC. Translation gives CASRALLAGPEQYF.

The chain employs TRBV24-1 and TRBJ2-1, with D perhaps matching TRBD1 (6 bases). CDR1 is KGHDR, CDR2 SFDVKD, per germline. Trimming took 1 base from V and 5 from J, leaving 14 bases between them. The CDR3 sequence is 16 residues long. The CDR3, as DNA: TGTGCCACCAGTGATTTAAACAGGGCCGGACACAATGAGCAGTTCTTC. Amino acid sequence: CATSDLNRAGHNEQFF.

The J gene is TRBJ2-3, the V gene TRBV2; D perhaps matches TRBD2 (7 bases). This CDR3 is built from 16 residues. Trimming took off 6 bases at V and 0 bases at J, with 16 bases between the two ends. CDR1 is SNHLY, CDR2 FYNNEI, per germline. CDR3 in DNA: TGTGCCAGCAGCCTCGGACAGCGGGGAAGCACAGATACGCAGTATTTT. Translating gives CASSLGQRGSTDTQYF.